Below, 6 T cell receptor beta chains from the same sample are listed, as sequenced in a study of blood T cell repertoires in COVID-19. The method was immunoSEQ multiplex PCR; TCRdb's version includes in-frame clones alone and lacks a portion of them. The table has under 200,000 clones, approximately 84% seen once. The sequenced sample was peripheral blood. These receptors were obtained from a woman in her fifties or sixties with COVID-19, enrolled during active disease.

The J gene is TRBJ2-1, the V gene TRBV11-2; 7 bases agree with TRBD2. Germline loops: CDR1 SGHAT, CDR2 FQNNGV. Trimming removed 6 bases from V and 10 bases from J; junction bases left unmatched: 18. This CDR3 is built from 16 residues. The CDR3 coding sequence is TGTGCCAGCAGTCCCAACCAGGGAGGGTTTACAATGGAGCAGTTCTTC. Translation gives CASSPNQGGFTMEQFF. Combining the CDR3 with reference TRBV11-2 and TRBJ2-1 gives the whole variable domain EAGVAQSPRYKIIEKRQSVAFWCNPISGHATLYWYQQILGQGPKLLIQFQNNGVVDDSQLPKDRFSAERLKGVDSTLKIQPAKLEDSAVYLCASSPNQGGFTMEQFFGPGTRLTVL.

CDR3 sequence: CASRLTGTGVQPQHF. DNA for the CDR3: TGTGCAAGTCGCTTAACCGGGACAGGGGTGCAGCCCCAGCATTTT. The chain links TRBV12-2 to TRBJ1-5; the table's D call, TRBD1, has no DNA check behind it. TRBV12-2 is a listed pseudogene. CDR3 length: 15 residues.

The chain recombines TRBV14 with TRBJ2-1; tentative D call: TRBD2 (7 bases). The length of the CDR3 is 18 residues. CDR1 is SGHDN, CDR2 FVKESK, per germline. Trimming took 1 base from V and 8 from J, leaving 24 bases between them. This chain's CDR3 is CASSQVSLRGPRGDEQFF. For the CDR3, the DNA is TGTGCCAGCAGCCAAGTTTCGTTGCGGGGGCCTAGAGGCGATGAGCAGTTCTTC.

This clone was picked up one time. This chain joins TRBV2 and TRBJ2-2; D is unclear. CDR3 length equals 14 residues. Germline CDR1 reads SNHLY; CDR2 reads FYNNEI. Trimming shortened V by 1 base and J by 5 bases, and 8 bases separated the two germline ends. The CDR3 DNA reads TGTGCCAGCAGTGAAGATAGAGCGACCGGGGAGCTGTTTTTT. This sequence encodes CASSEDRATGELFF.

This rearrangement joins TRBV28 to TRBJ2-7; D may be TRBD1 (5 bases). The V and J ends lost 5 bases and 2 bases respectively, with 13 bases between them. The CDR3 is 14 residues long. CDR1 is MDHEN and CDR2 is SYDVKM in the germline V gene. The CDR3 DNA reads as TGTGCCAGCAGTGTAACAGGTGGGGCCTACGAGCAGTACTTC. Its protein product is CASSVTGGAYEQYF.

The rearrangement uses TRBV9 and TRBJ2-1; 8 bases fit TRBD2. The CDR3 sequence is 16 residues long. With 0 bases clipped from V and 7 bases from J, the junction kept 9 bases outside the gene matches. Germline V lookup: CDR1 SGDLS, CDR2 YYNGEE. DNA of the CDR3: TGTGCCAGCAGCGTAGCTCCGAGCGGGGGTGGTAATGAGCAGTTCTTC. Protein product: CASSVAPSGGGNEQFF. The entire variable domain, with the rest obtained from reference TRBV9 and TRBJ2-1, is as follows: DSGVTQTPKHLITATGQRVTLRCSPRSGDLSVYWYQQSLDQGLQFLIQYYNGEERAKGNILERFSAQQFPDLHSELNLSSLELGDSALYFCASSVAPSGGGNEQFFGPGTRLTVL.